This T cell receptor (beta chain) was recorded in a study of radiation and T cells in renal cell carcinoma (dated by TCRdb to the early 2020s). Notes on the research overall: Samples were obtained from a clinical trial, in which 15 Gy stereotactic body radiation therapy was delivered to primary renal cell carcinomas and nephrectomy was performed 4 weeks later. A total of 3.5 million to 4.5 million unique CDR3 nucleotide sequences, encoding some 2,700,000 unique CDR3 amino acid sequences, were found across all 50 or so samples. In total, 50 to 55 samples underwent TCR beta sequencing: some 25 tumors plus 27 peripheral blood samples.

This specimen's time point label, per the study, means: blood 2 weeks post-SBRT. Taken with the paper, the label for treatment or condition translates to: 15 Gy SBRT to primary tumor, nephrectomy 4 weeks later. To follow tumor-enriched clonotypes, serial peripheral blood was collected from radiation-treated patients at baseline and at 2 weeks and 4 weeks after SBRT. All patients had renal cell carcinoma with clear cell pathology. Genomic DNA for TCR sequencing was prepared using the QIAamp DNA Blood Mini Kit (Qiagen). The analyses included just those samples that passed every quality control check. This clone occurred a few times. Its antigen remains unidentified. Base-call qualities are not available, and no considerably larger clone is one nucleotide away. Broader findings and caveats from the paper: Blood repertoire dynamics were not followed beyond 4 weeks after treatment. Because the trial had a single-armed design, the trial could not examine how radiation dose or scheduling affected the TCR repertoire. Because pretreatment tumor biopsies were not available, the baseline intratumoral presence of clonotypes could not be determined. In blood, the top tumor clonotypes increased between baseline and 2 weeks post-radiation and then shrank by 4 weeks, which suggests that tumor-resident clones expanded only transiently.

V loses 5 bases at its end and J loses 6 bases; junction bases beyond the gene matches: 7. Reading from cysteine to phenylalanine, the CDR3 counts 14 amino acids. Of the read, only the CDR3 DNA is kept; its 42 bases are in frame from base 1. From a lookup of the germline V gene (reference sequence), CDR1 and CDR2 are SSHAT and FNYEAQ. Following the manufacturer's recommendations, the immunoSEQ kit was used to generate TCR beta libraries from genomic DNA. Library preparation used a first multiplex PCR with proprietary primers, then a second PCR adding unique barcodes, with bead cleanups after each round. A kit-provided positive control reaction and a negative control reaction were included in every sample batch. The final libraries were assessed on an Agilent 4200 TapeStation D1000 ScreenTape, pooled by volume, and quantified by qPCR. Sequencing was performed on an Illumina NextSeq500 using a MidOutput 150-cycle cartridge, with 156 Read1 cycles, 15 Index1 cycles, and the kit custom primers. The pooled library was loaded at 0.75 to 1 pM with a roughly 22% PhiX control spike-in. Per the original workflow: Vendor-processed data were analyzed in R, and a clonotype was defined as all T cells sharing the same CDR3 nucleotide sequence. For clone abundance analyses, frequencies were normalized to the 10,000 most abundant clones in each sample. Public T cell clones, averaging fewer than five per sample, were removed before analysis. Tumor-enriched and baseline blood-enriched clonotypes were defined by at least a 32-fold difference in abundance between compartments. A beta-binomial differential abundance model was used to identify clonotypes that were expanded or contracted between blood time points. Tumor-blood repertoire similarity was measured with the Baroni-Urbani and Buser coefficient, and groups were compared using two-tailed Wilcoxon tests in R. TCRdb's version of the immuneACCESS table is confined to in-frame rearrangements and falls short of the full clone set. An unresolved V gene accounts for under half of the shortfall where checked; the remainder is of unknown origin. V and J calls and clone size are as listed in that table; D and trimming were resolved from the DNA. This sample lists around 60,000 clones; roughly 72% were detected once. The top ten clones comprise roughly 7% of the sample.

The material was blood, obtained from a patient whose treatment included radiotherapy and nephrectomy. This receptor was obtained from a man in his fifties or sixties with renal cell carcinoma. The rearranged segments are TRBV7-7 and TRBJ2-1, and TRBD1 aligns with 7 junction nucleotides. This receptor has the CDR3 CASSRMTGFNEQFF. The nucleotides are TGTGCCAGCAGCCGAATGACAGGGTTCAATGAGCAGTTCTTC.